This T cell receptor (beta chain) appears in the sequencing data of a study of blood T cell repertoires in COVID-19. Study in general: The United States, Italy and Spain provided the acute and convalescent COVID-19 samples. T cells, B-cell-depleted T cells, or PBMCs supplied cDNA or gDNA.

In the authors' workflow: Quantification of nucleated cells was approximated via reference gene primer amplification. The data were produced by immunoSEQ multiplex PCR, yet TCRdb's version contains in-frame clones alone and is incomplete. The DNA gave D and trimming, while V, J and clone size come from that table. The table lists approximately 270,000 clones, 86% of them singletons. The specimen sequenced was peripheral blood. The receptor comes from a man between 35 and 55 years old with active or convalescent COVID-19.

CDR3 residues: CASRPGQGGWQPQHF. CDR3 bases: TGTGCCAGCAGACCCGGACAGGGAGGGTGGCAGCCCCAGCATTTT. The chain is built from TRBV27 and TRBJ1-5, with 8 bases identical to TRBD1. Per the germline V gene, CDR1 is MNHEY and CDR2 is SMNVEV (reference sequence). CDR3 length equals 15 residues. The V gene end was trimmed by 6 bases and the J gene end by 7 bases; junction bases not matched to a gene: 11.